These T cell receptor beta chains were read from a single sample in a study of neurological immune-mediated disorders. Each CDR3 protein is one row after TCRdb ran MiXCR on the 5' RACE reads. The repertoire holds 55,000 to 75,000 distinct CDR3 sequences, with about 5% as singletons. The specimen sequenced was PBMCs. The receptor set was obtained from a human donor with multiple sclerosis. The donor label of this sample is uncertain. Each CDR3 is given with its conserved first and last residue. The D gene is left open where the match is weak. Part of the rows lack a size; the others show once, few, many or a class for expanded clones.

TRBJ2-7 many - TRBV28 CASTRGPRYEQYF TGTGCCAGCACCCGCGGGCCACGCTACGAGCAGTACTTC
TRBJ2-1 many - TRBV3-1 CASSQGGNEQFF TGTGCCAGCAGCCAAGGGGGGAATGAGCAGTTCTTC
TRBJ1-2 many TRBD1 TRBV20-1 CSARRGQQVGYTF TGCAGTGCTAGGAGGGGACAGCAAGTCGGCTACACCTTC
TRBJ1-6 many TRBD1 TRBV7-9 CASSLTGTELHF TGTGCCAGCAGCTTAACCGGGACAGAGCTCCACTTT
TRBJ1-4 many - TRBV7-6 CASSLQSNEKLFF TGTGCCAGCAGCTTACAGAGCAATGAAAAACTGTTTTTT
TRBJ1-1 many TRBD1 TRBV11-2 CASSLVRGRVPEAFF TGTGCCAGCAGCTTGGTCAGGGGGAGGGTCCCTGAAGCTTTCTTT
TRBJ1-1 many TRBD1 TRBV28 CASSPHSQGAEAFF TGTGCCAGCAGTCCGCACTCACAGGGGGCTGAAGCTTTCTTT
TRBJ2-1 many TRBD2 TRBV5-1 CASSPLAGGLTYNEQFF TGCGCCAGCAGCCCGCTAGCGGGGGGCTTAACCTACAATGAGCAGTTCTTC
TRBJ2-1 few TRBD1 TRBV5-1 CASSLMTGGGNEQFF TGCGCCAGCAGCTTAATGACAGGGGGAGGCAATGAGCAGTTCTTC
TRBJ2-1 many TRBD2 TRBV20-1 CSARDPSGGAANEQFF TGCAGTGCTAGGGACCCAAGCGGGGGGGCCGCTAATGAGCAGTTCTTC
TRBJ2-2 many - TRBV11-3 CASSPLTGELFF TGTGCCAGCAGCCCCTTAACCGGGGAGCTGTTTTTT
TRBJ1-5 many - TRBV5-1 CASSLGVNQPQHF TGCGCCAGCAGCTTGGGGGTGAATCAGCCCCAGCATTTT
TRBJ2-7 many - TRBV7-9 CASSSVGTYEQYF TGTGCCAGCAGCTCGGTCGGCACTTACGAGCAGTACTTC
TRBJ1-2 - TRBD1 TRBV20-1 CSASEGAKANYGYTF TGCAGTGCTAGTGAGGGGGCGAAAGCTAACTATGGCTACACCTTC
TRBJ1-1 - TRBD1 TRBV5-1 CASNPSTGQHEAFF TGCGCCAGCAATCCTTCCACGGGACAGCACGAAGCTTTCTTT
TRBJ2-1 many TRBD2 TRBV10-3 CAISVSSGANEQFF TGTGCCATCAGTGTATCTAGCGGGGCAAATGAGCAGTTCTTC
TRBJ2-1 many TRBD2 TRBV20-1 CSALRGVRGQFF TGCAGTGCTCTTCGGGGGGTAAGGGGGCAGTTCTTC
TRBJ1-3 many - TRBV5-1 CASSPGHFGNTIYF TGCGCCAGCAGCCCCGGACATTTTGGAAACACCATATATTTT
TRBJ2-5 many TRBD2 TRBV5-1 CASRTSGAETQYF TGCGCCAGCCGGACTAGCGGGGCAGAGACCCAGTACTTC
TRBJ2-7 many - TRBV4-2 CASSQSGWEQYF TGTGCCAGCAGCCAGAGTGGGTGGGAGCAGTACTTC
TRBJ2-7 many - TRBV5-1 CASSPRPGAQDYSYEQYF TGCGCCAGCAGCCCGCGCCCCGGAGCACAAGACTACTCCTACGAGCAGTACTTC
TRBJ2-1 many - TRBV7-9 CASSFLENEQFF TGTGCCAGCAGCTTTCTAGAGAATGAGCAGTTCTTC
TRBJ2-3 many - TRBV5-1 CASSLRTARGRTDTQYF TGCGCCAGCAGCCTCCGGACAGCCAGAGGGAGAACAGATACGCAGTATTTT
TRBJ2-7 many - TRBV5-6 CASSRAGLNYEQYF TGTGCCAGCAGCCGCGCCGGGCTTAACTACGAGCAGTACTTC
TRBJ2-1 many - TRBV7-2 CASSLDSAGTNEQFF TGTGCCAGCAGCTTAGATTCGGCAGGGACCAATGAGCAGTTCTTC
TRBJ1-2 many - TRBV20-1 CSAPGRNYGYTF TGCAGTGCTCCCGGCAGGAACTATGGCTACACCTTC